A selection of T cell receptor beta chains follows, all from one sample in a study of T-cell memory formation after mild COVID-19. One entry per CDR3 protein results from TCRdb running MiXCR on the 5' RACE reads. Among some 350,000 distinct CDR3 sequences listed, about a sixth were seen once. The material sequenced was PBMCs or a T cell subset sorted from them (not recorded which). The receptors were gathered from a man between 18 and 29 years old who had mild COVID-19 (a few samples of this study predate the infection). Cell type and time point are not known. CDR3s include the opening cysteine and the closing phenylalanine or tryptophan. The order of the fields is J gene, D gene, V gene, clone size, CDR3 DNA, CDR3 protein. D genes are given only for firm matches. Size is omitted from some rows. Given values are once, few, many or a class for expanded clones.

j_call: TRBJ2-3
d_call: NA
v_call: TRBV4-3
clone_size: NA
cdr3_nt: TGCGCCAGCAGCCAAGACGTCAACAGGGAAAATACGCAGTATTTT
cdr3_aa: CASSQDVNRENTQYF

j_call: TRBJ1-4
d_call: NA
v_call: TRBV28
clone_size: NA
cdr3_nt: TGTGCCAGCAGTTTGAGACCTCCTGCAACTAATGAAAAACTGTTTTTT
cdr3_aa: CASSLRPPATNEKLFF

j_call: TRBJ1-6
d_call: NA
v_call: TRBV30
clone_size: NA
cdr3_nt: TGTGCCTGGACAGGGCAATTGGGGTCACCCCTCCACTTT
cdr3_aa: CAWTGQLGSPLHF

j_call: TRBJ1-3
d_call: NA
v_call: TRBV5-6
clone_size: few
cdr3_nt: TGTGCCAGCAGCTTGGAGAGCTCTGGAAACACCATATATTTT
cdr3_aa: CASSLESSGNTIYF

j_call: TRBJ2-5
d_call: NA
v_call: TRBV7-9
clone_size: few
cdr3_nt: TGTGCCAGCAGCCCCCCCGGGGGAGACCAGGGGGCCCAGTACTTC
cdr3_aa: CASSPPGGDQGAQYF

j_call: TRBJ2-7
d_call: TRBD1
v_call: TRBV20-1
clone_size: few
cdr3_nt: TGCAGTTCGGACAGGGGGGCCTACGAGCAGTACTTC
cdr3_aa: CSSDRGAYEQYF

j_call: TRBJ2-5
d_call: TRBD2
v_call: TRBV18
clone_size: few
cdr3_nt: TGTGCCAGCTCACCCCCCGGACTAGCCCGGGAGACCCAGTACTTC
cdr3_aa: CASSPPGLARETQYF

j_call: TRBJ1-5
d_call: NA
v_call: TRBV7-2
clone_size: NA
cdr3_nt: TGTGCCAGCAGAGAGGGGTATAGCAATCAGCCCCAGCATTTT
cdr3_aa: CASREGYSNQPQHF

j_call: TRBJ1-2
d_call: NA
v_call: TRBV15
clone_size: NA
cdr3_nt: TGTGCCACCAGCAGTAGAGGGGCGGATGGCTACACCTTC
cdr3_aa: CATSSRGADGYTF

j_call: TRBJ2-1
d_call: NA
v_call: TRBV10-3
clone_size: NA
cdr3_nt: TGTGCCATCAGTGATGTTACCTTAGGCTCCTACAATGAGCAGTTCTTC
cdr3_aa: CAISDVTLGSYNEQFF

j_call: TRBJ2-1
d_call: NA
v_call: TRBV3-1
clone_size: NA
cdr3_nt: TGTGCCAGCAGCCAAGGACAAGCTTCTTACAATGAGCAGTTCTTC
cdr3_aa: CASSQGQASYNEQFF

j_call: TRBJ2-2
d_call: NA
v_call: TRBV5-1
clone_size: NA
cdr3_nt: TGCGCCAGCAGCCAGACAACGAACACCGGGGAGCTGTTTTTT
cdr3_aa: CASSQTTNTGELFF

j_call: TRBJ2-7
d_call: NA
v_call: TRBV14
clone_size: few
cdr3_nt: TGTGCCAGCAGCCAAGAAAGGTGGGGGATCTACGAGCAGTACTTC
cdr3_aa: CASSQERWGIYEQYF

j_call: TRBJ2-1
d_call: NA
v_call: TRBV4-3
clone_size: NA
cdr3_nt: TGCGCCAGCAGCCGGGGGGTCGCGGACAATGAGCAGTTCTTC
cdr3_aa: CASSRGVADNEQFF

j_call: TRBJ2-7
d_call: NA
v_call: TRBV20-1
clone_size: many
cdr3_nt: TGCAGTGCTAGAGCGCGGGGATTAGGGGAGCAGTACTTC
cdr3_aa: CSARARGLGEQYF

j_call: TRBJ1-2
d_call: TRBD1
v_call: TRBV10-3
clone_size: NA
cdr3_nt: TGTGCCATACAGGGGAATGACTATGGCTACACCTTC
cdr3_aa: CAIQGNDYGYTF

j_call: TRBJ2-3
d_call: TRBD2
v_call: TRBV7-9
clone_size: many
cdr3_nt: TGTGCCAGCAGCTTAACGGGGGGTCTAGATACGCAGTATTTT
cdr3_aa: CASSLTGGLDTQYF

j_call: TRBJ2-1
d_call: NA
v_call: TRBV6-5
clone_size: few
cdr3_nt: TGTGCCAGCGGGGTTAGCGTCGCCAATGAGCAGTTCTTC
cdr3_aa: CASGVSVANEQFF

j_call: TRBJ2-3
d_call: TRBD2
v_call: TRBV5-1
clone_size: NA
cdr3_nt: TGCGCCAGCAGCAGGACTAGCGGGGTATCAGATACGCAGTATTTT
cdr3_aa: CASSRTSGVSDTQYF

j_call: TRBJ2-1
d_call: NA
v_call: TRBV7-2
clone_size: few
cdr3_nt: TGTGCCAGCAGCTTAGGCCCTCGCGGGGCTGGGGATGAGCAGTTCTTC
cdr3_aa: CASSLGPRGAGDEQFF

j_call: TRBJ2-1
d_call: TRBD2
v_call: TRBV20-1
clone_size: NA
cdr3_nt: TGCAGTGCTAGAAGGGGGCTAGCGGGGCACAATGAGCAGTTCTTC
cdr3_aa: CSARRGLAGHNEQFF

j_call: TRBJ2-7
d_call: NA
v_call: TRBV7-8
clone_size: many
cdr3_nt: TGTGCCAGCAGCCAGCCGACTTTACCCGTCAACTTC
cdr3_aa: CASSQPTLPVNF

j_call: TRBJ2-7
d_call: TRBD1
v_call: TRBV12-3/TRBV12-4
clone_size: NA
cdr3_nt: TGTGCCAGCAGTACAGGGGCACACTCCTACGAGCAGTACTTC
cdr3_aa: CASSTGAHSYEQYF

j_call: TRBJ1-1
d_call: TRBD1
v_call: TRBV7-2
clone_size: NA
cdr3_nt: TGTGCCAGCAGCTTAATCGCAGGGGGTACCTTGGGCACTGAAGCTTTCTTT
cdr3_aa: CASSLIAGGTLGTEAFF

j_call: TRBJ2-7
d_call: NA
v_call: TRBV7-8
clone_size: NA
cdr3_nt: TGTGCCAGCAGCTTGACGAACGCGAACTTACCCTACGAGCAGTACTTC
cdr3_aa: CASSLTNANLPYEQYF